This note documents a single T cell receptor beta chain sequence. Its matching antigen is unknown. Because it lacks the conserved phenylalanine or tryptophan at the end, this CDR3 is likely a read error. Out of unsorted whole blood came the blood RNA, and germline DNA was extracted as well. Chronic HBV infection, which was untreated, was present in the patients. TCR beta cDNA came from roughly 550 ng total RNA, primed with a constant-region primer. Three rounds of nested multiplex PCR with slightly modified ARM-PCR produced TCR beta libraries. Researchers ran the first two PCR rounds for roughly 11 cycles each with TRBV1-TRBV30 forward primers and a C-beta reverse primer. TCRdb re-called the multiplex PCR reads through MiXCR, storing one row per CDR3 protein. This table has about 180,000 distinct CDR3 sequences, 50% to 75% appearing once. This specimen belongs to a study of tumor-infiltrating lymphocytes in primary liver carcinoma. Study summary: The cohort consisted of patients whose primary liver carcinoma was surgically resected. Participating patients were men and women between 30 and 69 years old. General observations from the study: Tumor specimens were characterized by a significantly higher top-250-clone fraction than blood (p = 0.039).

This CDR3 comprises 15 residues. Germline loops: CDR1 MNHNY, CDR2 SVGAGI (reference sequence). V gave up 2 bases and J gave up 1 base, with 8 bases separating them. The TCR originated in a man aged 40-50 years with primary liver carcinoma and hepatitis B virus infection. Sample: peripheral blood. V gene TRBV6-6 combines with J gene TRBJ2-2, with D maybe TRBD1 (6 bases). CDR3 loop: CASSYRRGNTGELFS. In DNA, the CDR3 is TGTGCCAGCAGTTACCGCAGGGGGAACACCGGGGAGCTGTTTTCT.